The text below deals with one T cell receptor beta chain. Its binding antigen is unknown. Per-base qualities were not stored, and no clone one base away is much larger. This entry belongs to a study of blood T cell repertoires in COVID-19 (TCRdb year 2020). For the wider study: Samples from collaborators originated in the United States, Italy and Spain and spanned both the acute and convalescent phases of COVID-19. The repertoires were released in a freely available public database intended as a resource for research on the immune response to SARS-CoV-2. Deeply sampled blood TCRbeta repertoires from subjects exposed to, actively infected with, or recovered from COVID-19 were included in the dataset. Where HLA class I and class II types were available, the types were taken from metadata supplied by the sample provider, not from assay-based typing. The prospective study material was composed of cDNA or gDNA derived from T cells, B-cell-depleted T cells, or PBMCs. Nearly every sample came with metadata listing a de-identified subject ID, COVID-19 status, age in years and sex. Samples came from the ongoing ImmuneRACE study (first 160 participants) plus 1,254 subjects from 6 global collaborators. Study-wide findings and limitations: How much clinical and demographic metadata was included differed by source and by participant, and the metadata was provided uncurated.

The germline V gene specifies SGHDT as CDR1 and YYEEEE as CDR2. Relative to germline, V is missing 3 bases and J is missing 5 bases, with 6 bases of the junction outside any gene match. The CDR3 measures 14 amino acids from cysteine to phenylalanine. Only the CDR3 DNA stays, 42 bases, in frame from base 1. The immunoSEQ Assay, a bias-controlled multiplex PCR, was used to amplify TCRbeta CDR3 regions from genomic DNA. Regarding the original processing steps: The number of nucleated cells in each sample was estimated from the amplification of reference gene primers within the assay. To quantify the absolute abundance of each unique TCRbeta CDR3 rearrangement, sequence reads were collapsed and filtered. For each sample, productive Simpson clonality was calculated as the square root of Simpson's diversity index over productive rearrangements. TCRdb carries this immuneACCESS record with in-frame sequences only. Its versions omit some clonotypes, under half of them owing to an unresolved V gene in the studies checked, with the rest unexplained. Clone size and the V and J calls come from that table; the DNA yielded D and trimming. The sample table contains about 200,000 clones; only one count was recorded for almost 90% of them. 1.5% to 2% of the sample comes from the top ten.

The collaborating institutions used their own protocols to collect whole blood in K2EDTA tubes. For TCRbeta analysis, collaborator samples were shipped as frozen whole blood, as isolated PBMCs, or as DNA extracted from either sample type. This chain is built from TRBV5-6 and TRBJ2-5; a stretch of 8 junction bases matches TRBD2. The sample consisted of peripheral blood. The TCR was taken from a man between 18 and 29 years old with active or convalescent COVID-19. Here is the DNA: TGTGCCAGCAGCTGGGGACTAGGCAGGGAGACCCAGTACTTC. Its coded protein is CASSWGLGRETQYF.